Included here is one T cell receptor (beta chain) sequence, with context. The data were taken from a study of shared clonotypes between healthy human individuals. Across the study: The donors, two women and three men, were aged 18 to 49.

Germline V lookup: CDR1 MDHEN, CDR2 SYDVKM. The CDR3 length is 14 residues. V was clipped by 6 bases and J by 5 bases, with 14 bases between them. It was at deep level that the assay was run. TCRdb's table, derived via immunoSEQ multiplex PCR, lists solely in-frame clones and lacks some. The data show fewer than 500,000 clones, with 75% to 80% seen just once and around 12% held by the top ten. Sequencing was done on a sample of PBMCs. This chain connects TRBV28 to TRBJ1-5, with D hard to call. The origin of this receptor is a woman aged 40 to 55 in good health. Some clones in this sample may be carry-over from other donors' samples. The CDR3 sequence: CASSKIRNDQPQHF. As DNA, the CDR3 is TGTGCCAGCAGCAAGATACGTAACGATCAGCCCCAGCATTTT.